The present entry profiles one T cell receptor (beta chain) with its context. Original data processing: It was from reference gene primer amplification that nucleated cell counts were estimated. Clones were sequenced by immunoSEQ multiplex PCR, and TCRdb holds only the in-frame ones, with some missing. V and J calls and clone size are those listed in that table; D and trimming were worked out from the DNA. The sample includes around 370,000 clones, under 95% of them seen just once. The data were obtained in a study of blood T cell repertoires in COVID-19. The trim removed 5 bases at V and 7 bases at J, leaving 4 bases unmatched. The CDR3 is 13 residues long.

Sequenced: peripheral blood. The clonotype was recovered from a woman between 18 and 29 years old who had recovered from COVID-19. This chain joins TRBV12-3 or TRBV12-4 and TRBJ1-5; 8 bases align to TRBD1. CDR3 coding DNA: TGTGCCAGCAGTCAACACAGGGGGCAGCCCCAGCATTTT. Its translation: CASSQHRGQPQHF.